These 6 T cell receptor beta chains originate from one sample sequenced in a study of control samples from healthy donors and cancer patients. The repertoire was sequenced with immunoSEQ multiplex PCR; TCRdb's copy has only in-frame clones and lacks some. The sample has over 70,000 clones; 70% to 90% are singletons. Input material: PBMCs. All receptors come from a woman between 45 and 60 years old with colorectal cancer.

The rearrangement links TRBV7-9 to TRBJ1-3; possibly TRBD1 for D (5 bases). Per germline, CDR1 SEHNR and CDR2 FQNEAQ (reference sequence). Deletions cut 4 bases from V and 4 bases from J, with 11 bases between. The CDR3 loop spans 14 amino acids. CDR3 DNA: TGTGCCAGCAGCTCACAGGTCCAGGGAAACACCATATATTTT. It codes for CASSSQVQGNTIYF.

This sequence joins TRBV10-3 and TRBJ1-1; D may be TRBD1 (5 bases). CDR1 is ENHRY, CDR2 SYGVKD, per germline. The CDR3 contains 13 residues. Trimming left V 4 bases short and J 7 bases short, with 13 bases between. The CDR3: CAISGGMGGEAFF. CDR3 coding DNA: TGTGCCATCAGTGGGGGGATGGGAGGTGAAGCTTTCTTT.

V is TRBV12-3 or TRBV12-4 and J is TRBJ2-5, with D uncertain. The CDR3 spans 13 residues. V lost 6 bases and J 9 bases, leaving 17 bases between the germline ends. CDR3 bases: TGTGCCAGCAGCCGTGCAACTCAAGGGTCCCAGTACTTC. It yields the protein CASSRATQGSQYF.

This rearrangement joins TRBV7-3 to TRBJ1-1; D unresolved. V was cut by 3 bases and J by 0 bases, with 5 bases left in between. CDR1 and CDR2 from the germline V gene are SGHTA and FQGTGA. This CDR3 region has 13 residues. In nucleotides, the CDR3 is TGTGCCAGCAGCTTGCGGATGAACACTGAAGCTTTCTTT. Protein sequence: CASSLRMNTEAFF.

The rearrangement links TRBV7-3 to TRBJ2-3; 7 nucleotides align to TRBD2. Germline V gives CDR1 SGHTA, CDR2 FQGTGA. Trimming at V came to 4 bases and at J to 1 base, leaving 5 bases not matched to a gene. This CDR3 has 15 residues. CDR3 nucleotide sequence: TGTGCCAGCAGCTCCGGACTAGAAGGCACAGATACGCAGTATTTT. It translates to CASSSGLEGTDTQYF.

The CDR3 loop reads CASSPDTSGANVLTF. In nucleotides, the CDR3 is TGTGCCAGCTCCCCTGACACATCTGGGGCCAACGTCCTGACTTTC. This chain links TRBV18 with TRBJ2-6; D is unresolved. This CDR3 comprises 15 residues. CDR1 and CDR2 (germline): KGHSH, LQKENI. The ends were cut back, 6 bases at V and 1 base at J, with 10 bases in the middle.